The 14 T cell receptor beta chains listed next were all sequenced from one sample in a study of T cell repertoires in cytomegalovirus infection (dated by TCRdb to between 2018 and 2021). No antigens are known for them. Sequencer: Illumina HiSeq 1500. TCRdb trimmed public reads at Q25 via fastp, called clones via MiXCR and kept in-frame beta chains. Rows matching on CDR3 protein sequence are summarized as one entry with the most common DNA and genes. Here the sample has approximately 910,000 distinct CDR3 sequences; 31% occur a single time. The ten largest clones add up to around 15% of the sample. The treatment or condition label, read with the paper, signifies: in vitro stimulation with specific CMV peptide epitopes to enrich CMV-specific T cells. The sequences come from cultured CD8+ T cells from PBMCs, collected from culture after CMV antigen stimulation. The receptors shown here come from a human donor in good health (CMV status not recorded). Some clones in this sample may be carry-over from other donors' samples.

This clonotype turned up a few times. In DNA, the CDR3 is TGTGCCAGCAGTTATGATTACTGGGGGAGTTCCGGGGAGCTGTTTTTT. This gives the protein CASSYDYWGSSGELFF. The V gene is TRBV6-2 or TRBV6-3, the J gene TRBJ2-2, with D perhaps given as TRBD1 or TRBD2 (5 bases each). This CDR3 contains 16 residues. Germline V gives CDR1 MNHEY, CDR2 SVGEGT. V lost 3 bases, J lost 6 bases, and 17 bases lay in between.

The J gene is TRBJ2-3, the V gene TRBV6-5; tentative D call: TRBD2 (5 bases). Germline V gene sequence: CDR1 MNHEY, CDR2 SVGAGI. V was cut by 2 bases and J by 6 bases, with 6 bases left in between. The CDR3 sequence is 12 residues long. The CDR3 nucleotides are TGTGCCAGCAGTTACGAGGGCGATACGCAGTATTTT. It specifies CASSYEGDTQYF.

This chain connects TRBV7-9 to TRBJ2-7; 8 bases are a match to TRBD1. The V segment lost 2 bases and the J segment 5 bases; nucleotides outside the gene matches: 5. From germline, CDR1 is SEHNR and CDR2 FQNEAQ (reference sequence). This CDR3 region has 14 residues. The CDR3 DNA follows: TGTGCCAGCAGCTTAAACAGGGGGAGCGACGAGCAGTACTTC. Protein sequence: CASSLNRGSDEQYF. Based on the CDR3 plus reference TRBV7-9 and TRBJ2-7, the full variable domain is DTGVSQNPRHKITKRGQNVTFRCDPISEHNRLYWYRQTLGQGPEFLTYFQNEAQLEKSRLLSDRFSAERPKGSFSTLEIQRTEQGDSAMYLCASSLNRGSDEQYFGPGTRLTVT.

The table lists this clonotype with many counts. The chain is built from TRBV7-6 and TRBJ2-1; 11 bases map to TRBD2. This CDR3 region has 13 residues. The J segment lost 7 bases and the V segment lost 5 bases, leaving 1 base of the junction unmatched. Germline CDR1 is SGHVS and CDR2 is FNYEAQ. The CDR3: CASSPSGGNEQFF. The CDR3 DNA is TGTGCCAGCAGCCCTAGCGGGGGGAATGAGCAGTTCTTC.

In this sample, this clonotype turned up many times. This chain links TRBV7-2 with TRBJ2-7; no clear D gene. Germline CDR1 SGHTA, CDR2 FQGNSA. The CDR3 is 11 residues long. V was clipped by 9 bases and J by 3 bases, with 9 bases between them. The CDR3 here is CASRLYYEQYF. CDR3 nucleotide sequence: TGTGCCAGTAGACTCTACTACGAGCAGTACTTC.

V and J are TRBV5-6 and TRBJ2-5; a weak D match, TRBD1 (6 bases). The CDR3 runs 16 residues. CDR1 is SGHDT, CDR2 YYEEEE, per germline. V was cut by 3 bases and J by 2 bases, with 17 bases left in between. Here the CDR3 DNA reads TGTGCCAGCAGCTCTCGGTGGACAGAAATTCAAGAGACCCAGTACTTC. Protein product: CASSSRWTEIQETQYF. The full variable domain, rest sourced from reference TRBV5-6 and TRBJ2-5, is DAGVTQSPTHLIKTRGQQVTLRCSPKSGHDTVSWYQQALGQGPQFIFQYYEEEERQRGNFPDRFSGHQFPNYSSELNVNALLLGDSALYLCASSSRWTEIQETQYFGPGTRLLVL.

This clonotype was recorded only once. In nucleotides, the CDR3 is TGCGCCAGCAGCCAAGATCAAACAGGGAACACTGAAGCTTTCTTT. Protein sequence: CASSQDQTGNTEAFF. This chain joins TRBV4-1 and TRBJ1-1, with D perhaps matching TRBD1 (5 bases). The CDR3 has 15 amino acids. CDR1 and CDR2 from the germline V gene are MGHRA and YSYEKL. V lost 0 bases and J 1 base, leaving 9 bases between the germline ends.

The gene calls are TRBV10-3 and TRBJ2-7; 7 bases align to TRBD2. Trimming at V came to 7 bases and at J to 3 bases, leaving 18 bases not matched to a gene. CDR1 is ENHRY, CDR2 SYGVKD, per germline. The CDR3 covers 17 residues. The CDR3 DNA reads as TGTGCCATCAATAAGCTTATAGACAGCCGGGGGGACTACGAGCAGTACTTC. The encoded protein is CAINKLIDSRGDYEQYF.

As for this clonotype: Possible read error: a much larger clone is one base away. The V and J genes are TRBV7-6 and TRBJ2-3; 9 bases are shared with TRBD1. This CDR3 region has 16 residues. Germline lookup yields CDR1 SGHVS and CDR2 FNYEAQ. CDR3 protein: CASSGRTGVVTDSQYF. The CDR3 nucleotides are TGTGCCAGCAGCGGAAGGACAGGGGTTGTCACAGATTCGCAGTATTTT.

V usage is TRBV6-2 or TRBV6-3 and J usage is TRBJ2-7, with TRBD1 as a possible D gene (6 bases). Germline values: CDR1 MNHEY, CDR2 SVGEGT. The V and J ends lost 4 bases and 5 bases respectively, with 15 bases between them. This CDR3 region has 14 residues. The CDR3 sequence: CASSWDKGSDEQYF. CDR3 sequence (DNA): TGTGCCAGCAGTTGGGACAAGGGCTCGGACGAGCAGTACTTC.

The rearrangement joins TRBV27 to TRBJ2-3; 9 bases align to TRBD1. The CDR3 is 17 residues long. The V segment lost 5 bases and the J segment 5 bases; nucleotides outside the gene matches: 14. Per the germline V gene, CDR1 is MNHEY and CDR2 is SMNVEV (reference sequence). CDR3 protein: CASSPLGQGWAQDTQYF. The CDR3 region has the DNA TGTGCCAGCAGTCCCCTCGGACAGGGGTGGGCCCAAGATACGCAGTATTTT.

V usage is TRBV7-9 and J usage is TRBJ2-5; D gene uncertain. This CDR3 contains 14 residues. Germline V CDR1 and CDR2: SEHNR, FQNEAQ (reference sequence). V dropped 5 bases and J dropped 1 base, with 11 bases sitting between them. Here the CDR3 DNA reads TGTGCCAGCAGCGCAGACAAGAGCCAAGAGACCCAGTACTTC. This encodes CASSADKSQETQYF.

This clonotype has only a few counts. V gene TRBV6-5 combines with J gene TRBJ2-2, with 10 bases that match TRBD1. Germline lookup yields CDR1 MNHEY and CDR2 SVGAGI. The CDR3 contains 16 residues. With V trimmed by 2 bases and J by 0 bases, 0 bases remained unmatched. The CDR3 loop reads CASSYGQGANTGELFF. Written as DNA, the CDR3 is TGTGCCAGCAGTTACGGACAGGGGGCGAACACCGGGGAGCTGTTTTTT.

The chain recombines TRBV27 with TRBJ2-1; 7 positions agree with TRBD2. The junction had 7 bases not matched to a gene; V was cut back by 4 bases and J by 10 bases. This CDR3 has 13 amino acids. Germline CDR1 MNHEY, CDR2 SMNVEV (reference sequence). The CDR3 reads CASSYTSVLEQFF. CDR3 in DNA: TGTGCCAGCAGTTATACTAGCGTACTGGAGCAGTTCTTC.